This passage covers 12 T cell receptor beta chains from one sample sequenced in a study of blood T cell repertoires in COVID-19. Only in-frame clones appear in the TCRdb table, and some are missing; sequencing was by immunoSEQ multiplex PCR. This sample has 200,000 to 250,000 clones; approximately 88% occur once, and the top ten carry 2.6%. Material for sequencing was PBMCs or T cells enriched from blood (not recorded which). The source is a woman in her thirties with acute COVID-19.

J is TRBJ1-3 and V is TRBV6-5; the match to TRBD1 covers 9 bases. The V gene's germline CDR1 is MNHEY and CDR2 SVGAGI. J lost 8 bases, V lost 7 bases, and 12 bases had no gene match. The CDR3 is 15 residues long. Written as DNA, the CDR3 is TGTGCCAGCACTCACTTGGGACAGGGTTTCTACACCATATATTTT. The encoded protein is CASTHLGQGFYTIYF.

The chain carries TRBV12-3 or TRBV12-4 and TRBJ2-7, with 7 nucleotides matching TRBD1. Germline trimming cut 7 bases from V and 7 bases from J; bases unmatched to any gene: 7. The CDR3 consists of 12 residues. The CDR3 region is CASTFTGEEQYF. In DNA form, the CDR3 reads TGTGCCAGCACCTTCACAGGGGAAGAGCAGTACTTC.

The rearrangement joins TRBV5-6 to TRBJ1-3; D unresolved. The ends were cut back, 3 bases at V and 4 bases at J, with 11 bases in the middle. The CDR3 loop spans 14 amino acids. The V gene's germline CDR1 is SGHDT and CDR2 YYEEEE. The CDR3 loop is CASSWAPLGNTIYF. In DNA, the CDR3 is TGTGCCAGCAGCTGGGCCCCCCTAGGAAACACCATATATTTT. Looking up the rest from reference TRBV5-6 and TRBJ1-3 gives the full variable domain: DAGVTQSPTHLIKTRGQQVTLRCSPKSGHDTVSWYQQALGQGPQFIFQYYEEEERQRGNFPDRFSGHQFPNYSSELNVNALLLGDSALYLCASSWAPLGNTIYFGEGSWLTVV.

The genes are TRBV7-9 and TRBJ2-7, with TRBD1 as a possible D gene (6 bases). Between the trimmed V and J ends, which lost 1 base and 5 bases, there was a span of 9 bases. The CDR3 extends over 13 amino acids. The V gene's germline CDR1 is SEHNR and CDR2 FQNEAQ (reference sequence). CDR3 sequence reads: CASSLGQDHEQYF. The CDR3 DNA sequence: TGTGCCAGCAGCTTAGGACAGGACCACGAGCAGTACTTC.

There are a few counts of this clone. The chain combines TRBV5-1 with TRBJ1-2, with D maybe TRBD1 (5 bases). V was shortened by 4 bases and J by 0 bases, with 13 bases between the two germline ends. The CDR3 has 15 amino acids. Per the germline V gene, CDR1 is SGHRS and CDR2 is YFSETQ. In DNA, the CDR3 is TGCGCCAGCAGCCCCGACAGCTACGCTAACTATGGCTACACCTTC. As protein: CASSPDSYANYGYTF.

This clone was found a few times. The CDR3 sequence is CASRPGQNRDQPQHF. CDR3 bases: TGTGCCAGCAGACCTGGACAAAACAGGGATCAGCCCCAGCATTTT. The chain employs TRBV2 and TRBJ1-5; D may be TRBD1 (6 bases). Between the trimmed V and J ends, which lost 6 bases and 5 bases, there was a span of 17 bases. Germline V CDR1 and CDR2: SNHLY, FYNNEI. The CDR3 is made up of 15 amino acids.

CDR3 region: CATPLGRNTEAFF. In DNA form, the CDR3 reads TGTGCCACCCCCCTAGGCAGGAACACTGAAGCTTTCTTT. This rearrangement joins TRBV12-3 or TRBV12-4 to TRBJ1-1; D is unclear. V lost 10 bases to trimming and J lost 1 base, with 13 bases between them. The CDR3 runs to 13 residues.

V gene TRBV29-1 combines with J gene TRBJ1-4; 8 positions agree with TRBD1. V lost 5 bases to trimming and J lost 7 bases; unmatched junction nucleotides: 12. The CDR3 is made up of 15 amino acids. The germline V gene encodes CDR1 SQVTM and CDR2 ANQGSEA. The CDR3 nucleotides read TGCAGCGTTAAAGGGGGGACAGGATCGATTGAAAAACTGTTTTTT. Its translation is CSVKGGTGSIEKLFF.

CDR3 amino acids: CASSDSGGYTEAFF. Written as DNA, the CDR3 is TGTGCCAGCAGTGACTCGGGGGGGTACACTGAAGCTTTCTTT. The chain has TRBV25-1 and TRBJ1-1; possible D gene TRBD1, 5 bases. The germline gives CDR1 MGHDK, CDR2 SYGVNS. Trimming took off 3 bases at V and 3 bases at J, with 11 bases between the two ends. This CDR3 contains 14 residues.

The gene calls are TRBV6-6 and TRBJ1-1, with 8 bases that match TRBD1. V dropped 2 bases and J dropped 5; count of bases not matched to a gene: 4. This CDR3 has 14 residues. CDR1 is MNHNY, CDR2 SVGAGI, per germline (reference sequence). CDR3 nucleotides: TGTGCCAGCAGTTACGGCAGGGGGCAGACTGAAGCTTTCTTT. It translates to CASSYGRGQTEAFF.

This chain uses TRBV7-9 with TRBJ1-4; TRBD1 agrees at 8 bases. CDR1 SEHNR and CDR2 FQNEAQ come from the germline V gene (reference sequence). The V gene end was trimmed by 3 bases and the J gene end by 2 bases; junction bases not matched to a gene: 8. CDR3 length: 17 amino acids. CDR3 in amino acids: CASSFRDRKWTNEKLFF. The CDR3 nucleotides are TGTGCCAGCAGCTTCCGGGACAGGAAATGGACTAATGAAAAACTGTTTTTT.

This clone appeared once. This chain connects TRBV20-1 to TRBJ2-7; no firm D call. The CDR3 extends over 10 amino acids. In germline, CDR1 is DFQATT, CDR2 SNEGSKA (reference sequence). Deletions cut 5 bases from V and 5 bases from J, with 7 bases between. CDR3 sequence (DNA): TGCAGTGCTCTTCTCCACGAGCAGTACTTC. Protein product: CSALLHEQYF.